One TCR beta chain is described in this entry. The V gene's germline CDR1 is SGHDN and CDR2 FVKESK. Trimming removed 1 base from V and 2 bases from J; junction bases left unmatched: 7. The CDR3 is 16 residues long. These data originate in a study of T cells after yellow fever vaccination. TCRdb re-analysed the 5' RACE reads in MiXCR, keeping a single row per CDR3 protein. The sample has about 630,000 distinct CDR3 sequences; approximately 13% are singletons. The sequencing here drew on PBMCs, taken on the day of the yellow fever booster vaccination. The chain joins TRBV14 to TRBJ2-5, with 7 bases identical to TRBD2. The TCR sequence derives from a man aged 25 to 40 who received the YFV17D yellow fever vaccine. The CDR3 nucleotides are TGTGCCAGCAGCCAAGGACTAGCTTGGGGGCAAGAGACCCAGTACTTC. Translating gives CASSQGLAWGQETQYF. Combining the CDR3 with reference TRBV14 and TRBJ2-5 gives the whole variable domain EAGVTQFPSHSVIEKGQTVTLRCDPISGHDNLYWYRRVMGKEIKFLLHFVKESKQDESGMPNNRFLAERTGGTYSTLKVQPAELEDSGVYFCASSQGLAWGQETQYFGPGTRLLVL.